Following are 20 T cell receptor beta chains from one sample sequenced in a study of blood T cell repertoires in COVID-19. Data came from immunoSEQ multiplex PCR; TCRdb stores just in-frame clones and leaves some out. Of approximately 98,000 clones detected, about 80% appear once; the ten largest clones hold more than 3.5%. The sequencing input was peripheral blood. All receptors derive from a woman aged 70-85 years with acute or convalescent COVID-19.

The genes are TRBV28 and TRBJ2-7; D possibly corresponds to TRBD2 (6 bases). Germline lookup yields CDR1 MDHEN and CDR2 SYDVKM. The V gene lost 6 bases and the J gene lost 4 bases, with 19 bases spanning the gap. The CDR3 is 15 amino acids. CDR3 residues: CASSTLFPGRYEQYF. DNA for the CDR3: TGTGCCAGCAGCACCCTTTTCCCGGGGAGGTACGAGCAGTACTTC. Together with reference TRBV28 and TRBJ2-7, the CDR3 gives the full variable domain: DVKVTQSSRYLVKRTGEKVFLECVQDMDHENMFWYRQDPGLGLRLIYFSYDVKMKEKGDIPEGYSVSREKKERFSLILESASTNQTSMYLCASSTLFPGRYEQYFGPGTRLTVT.

The V and J genes are TRBV6-2 or TRBV6-3 and TRBJ1-6; 7 bases agree with TRBD1. From germline, CDR1 is MNHEY and CDR2 SVGEGT. The CDR3 has 14 residues. J gave up 5 bases and V 5 bases, and 3 bases lay outside the gene matches. Here the CDR3 reads CASSLTGNNSPLHF. In nucleotides, the CDR3 is TGTGCCAGCAGTCTGACAGGGAATAATTCACCCCTCCACTTT.

V and J are TRBV7-2 and TRBJ1-1; the D gene is possibly TRBD1 (5 bases). Germline loops: CDR1 SGHTA, CDR2 FQGNSA. This CDR3 is 14 amino acids long. Deletions cut 4 bases from V and 6 bases from J, with 15 bases between. The CDR3 DNA is TGTGCCAGCAGCTCCTCCCAGGGTAAGGCTGAAGCTTTCTTT. It yields the protein CASSSSQGKAEAFF.

The CDR3 bases are TGTGCCAGCGCGGGAGGGGCACAAGAGACCCAGTACTTC. Translation: CASAGGAQETQYF. The chain couples TRBV7-3 to TRBJ2-5; 9 positions agree with TRBD2. This CDR3 comprises 13 residues. CDR1 is SGHTA and CDR2 is FQGTGA in the germline V gene. V lost 8 bases and J lost 2; bases outside the gene matches: 3.

The chain links TRBV5-6 to TRBJ1-4; TRBD1 might be the D (6 bases). The CDR3 is 14 amino acids. Trimming removed 2 bases at V and 4 bases at J, with 9 bases between. Germline V gives CDR1 SGHDT, CDR2 YYEEEE. CDR3 sequence (DNA): TGTGCCAGCAGCTTTGGACAGATTAATGAAAAACTGTTTTTT. Protein product: CASSFGQINEKLFF.

This rearrangement joins TRBV28 to TRBJ1-1, with a tentative D call TRBD1 (5 bases). Per germline, CDR1 MDHEN and CDR2 SYDVKM. CDR3 length: 11 residues. The V and J ends lost 7 bases and 7 bases respectively, with 10 bases between them. The CDR3 DNA is TGTGCCAGCAACTCAGGGATTGAAGCTTTCTTT. Translation: CASNSGIEAFF.

This clone showed up just once. The chain joins TRBV19 to TRBJ1-1; 11 bases line up with TRBD1. V lost 5 bases, J lost 5 bases, and 13 bases stayed unmatched. Germline CDR1 reads LNHDA; CDR2 reads SQIVND (reference sequence). The CDR3 sequence is 17 residues long. This chain's CDR3 is CASSPRGQGARLTEAFF. CDR3 nucleotide sequence: TGTGCCAGTAGTCCGCGCGGACAGGGGGCGAGGTTAACTGAAGCTTTCTTT.

The chain recombines TRBV5-1 with TRBJ2-6, with 7 positions matching TRBD1. Germline lookup yields CDR1 SGHRS and CDR2 YFSETQ. This CDR3 is 19 amino acids long. J was trimmed by 0 bases and V by 0 bases; bases with no gene match: 9. CDR3 region: CASSLGYRTGRSGANVLTF. The DNA of the CDR3 is TGCGCCAGCAGCTTGGGGTACAGGACAGGACGCTCTGGGGCCAACGTCCTGACTTTC. Full variable domain (rest looked up from reference TRBV5-1 and TRBJ2-6): KAGVTQTPRYLIKTRGQQVTLSCSPISGHRSVSWYQQTPGQGLQFLFEYFSETQRNKGNFPGRFSGRQFSNSRSEMNVSTLELGDSALYLCASSLGYRTGRSGANVLTFGAGSRLTVL.

The chain combines TRBV28 with TRBJ2-5, with 8 bases matching TRBD2. The CDR3 covers 16 residues. The V gene end was trimmed by 2 bases and the J gene end by 2 bases; junction bases not matched to a gene: 7. CDR1 MDHEN and CDR2 SYDVKM come from the germline V gene. CDR3 nucleotide sequence: TGTGCCAGCAGTTTAGGGAGGACTAGCACTCAAGAGACCCAGTACTTC. Encoded protein: CASSLGRTSTQETQYF.

The gene calls are TRBV29-1 and TRBJ1-2; D possibly corresponds to TRBD1 (6 bases). Germline lookup yields CDR1 SQVTM and CDR2 ANQGSEA. The CDR3 is 11 amino acids. The germline V and J ends were trimmed by 2 bases and 5 bases, with 6 bases remaining between them. The CDR3 sequence: CSVEQGYGYTF. Here the CDR3 DNA reads TGCAGCGTTGAACAGGGGTATGGCTACACCTTC.

The V and J genes are TRBV28 and TRBJ1-2; a possible D gene is TRBD1 (5 bases). The CDR3 is 15 residues long. V lost 5 bases to trimming and J lost 8 bases, with 21 bases between them. The germline V gene encodes CDR1 MDHEN and CDR2 SYDVKM. The CDR3 loop reads CASSTGGVISRGYTF. The CDR3 region has the DNA TGTGCCAGCAGTACAGGTGGAGTTATATCGAGGGGCTACACCTTC.

This chain joins TRBV3-1 (or the pseudogene TRBV3-2) and TRBJ2-2; D remains unclear. Trimming removed 4 bases from V and 2 bases from J, with 11 bases in between. Germline V gene lookup returns CDR1 LGHDT and CDR2 YNNKEL (reference sequence). The CDR3 runs 15 residues. The chain's CDR3 is CASSRRVLNTGELFF. CDR3 bases: TGTGCCAGCAGCCGCCGGGTCCTCAACACCGGGGAGCTGTTTTTT.

The rearrangement uses TRBV19 and TRBJ1-4, with TRBD1 matching over 8 bases. J lost 7 bases, V lost 4 bases, and 14 bases had no gene match. The CDR3 length is 17 residues. From germline, CDR1 is LNHDA and CDR2 SQIVND (reference sequence). The DNA of the CDR3 is TGTGCCAGTAGTACGACAGGGGAAGAGTACGGAAGTGAAAAACTGTTTTTT. It yields the protein CASSTTGEEYGSEKLFF.

About this clone itself: A read error may account for a junction end that differs from germline. V gene TRBV7-3 combines with J gene TRBJ2-1; 7 positions agree with TRBD2. In germline, CDR1 is SGHTA, CDR2 FQGTGA. This CDR3 comprises 14 residues. CDR3 loop: CASSITGTTNEQFF. The CDR3 region has the DNA TGTGCCAGCAGCATAACGGGGACTACGAATGAGCAGTTCTTC.

The rearrangement joins TRBV5-5 to TRBJ1-5, with a tentative D call TRBD1 (5 bases). CDR3 length equals 14 residues. Germline loops: CDR1 SGHKS, CDR2 YYEKEE (reference sequence). V dropped 3 bases and J dropped 2 bases, with 9 bases sitting between them. CDR3 amino acids: CASSSQTGNQPQHF. Here the CDR3 DNA reads TGTGCCAGCAGCTCCCAGACAGGCAATCAGCCCCAGCATTTT.

The chain combines TRBV14 with TRBJ1-1; 9 bases are shared with TRBD1. Germline CDR1 is SGHDN and CDR2 is FVKESK. The CDR3 covers 12 residues. With V trimmed by 4 bases and J by 8 bases, 2 bases remained unmatched. CDR3 bases: TGTGCCAGCAGCCGACAGGGGGGAGAAGCTTTCTTT. Translation: CASSRQGGEAFF.

This chain uses TRBV4-1 with TRBJ2-7, with a tentative D call TRBD2 (7 bases). Germline lookup yields CDR1 MGHRA and CDR2 YSYEKL. This CDR3 region has 17 residues. Between the trimmed V and J ends, which lost 3 bases and 0 bases, there was a span of 18 bases. CDR3 sequence reads: CASSHRGGINLSYEQYV. CDR3 nucleotide sequence: TGCGCCAGCAGCCATAGGGGGGGAATCAACCTCTCCTACGAGCAGTACGTC.

The CDR3 DNA sequence: TGTGCCAGCAGTCCGCTGGACAGGTTCACTGAAGCTTTCTTT. Translated: CASSPLDRFTEAFF. This sequence joins TRBV28 and TRBJ1-1; 7 nucleotides line up with TRBD1. Trimming removed 5 bases from V and 4 bases from J; junction bases left unmatched: 7. There are 14 residues in the CDR3. Germline CDR1 reads MDHEN; CDR2 reads SYDVKM.

This clone has only one observation. The chain recombines TRBV2 with TRBJ1-4; the D gene is possibly TRBD1 (5 bases). The length of the CDR3 is 14 residues. V shed 5 bases and J shed 7 bases, with 14 bases lying between them. Germline-derived CDR1 and CDR2 are SNHLY and FYNNEI. CDR3 protein: CASSIGGRGEKLFF. The DNA of the CDR3 is TGTGCCAGCAGTATCGGGGGTCGGGGTGAAAAACTGTTTTTT.

The CDR3 region is CASSFGQGALNEKLFF. The CDR3 DNA follows: TGTGCCAGCAGCTTCGGACAGGGGGCCCTTAATGAAAAACTGTTTTTT. The V call is TRBV5-6, the J call TRBJ1-4; 11 nucleotides agree with TRBD1. The CDR3 runs 16 residues. Germline trimming cut 2 bases from V and 4 bases from J; bases unmatched to any gene: 4. The germline V gene encodes CDR1 SGHDT and CDR2 YYEEEE.